These 16 T cell receptor beta chains came from one sample sequenced in a study of OX40 agonist ivuxolimab in advanced cancers. The protocol was immunoSEQ multiplex PCR, while the TCRdb copy is restricted to in-frame clones and leaves out a portion. The sample records over 80,000 clones, roughly 80% being singletons. The input for sequencing was CD4+ or CD8+ T cells sorted from blood, taken in a trial of the OX40 agonist ivuxolimab. These receptors were obtained from an adult with an advanced solid tumor such as melanoma, head and neck, liver or kidney cancer.

This chain links TRBV5-4 with TRBJ1-1; D not resolved. V lost 6 bases and J lost 1, with 10 bases in between. Germline CDR1 reads SGHNT; CDR2 reads YYREEE (reference sequence). This CDR3 is 13 amino acids long. This CDR3 reads CASILYGNTEAFF. In DNA form, the CDR3 reads TGTGCCAGCATCCTGTATGGGAACACTGAAGCTTTCTTT.

This clone was seen a single time. The chain employs TRBV28 and TRBJ2-3; 8 nucleotides line up with TRBD2. The V gene end was trimmed by 2 bases and the J gene end by 5 bases; junction bases not matched to a gene: 6. There are 15 residues in the CDR3. From germline, CDR1 is MDHEN and CDR2 SYDVKM. The CDR3 DNA is TGTGCCAGCAGTTTAACCGGGAGGGCCAGAGATACGCAGTATTTT. This sequence encodes CASSLTGRARDTQYF.

This chain connects TRBV2 to TRBJ1-1, with 11 bases matching TRBD1. Per the germline V gene, CDR1 is SNHLY and CDR2 is FYNNEI. J lost 3 bases, V lost 5 bases, and 2 bases had no gene match. CDR3 length equals 14 residues. The CDR3 DNA sequence: TGTGCCAGCAGTTGGACAGGGGGCGACACTGAAGCTTTCTTT. It yields the protein CASSWTGGDTEAFF. The whole variable domain, filled in from reference TRBV2 and TRBJ1-1, reads EPEVTQTPSHQVTQMGQEVILRCVPISNHLYFYWYRQILGQKVEFLVSFYNNEISEKSEIFDDQFSVERPDGSNFTLKIRSTKLEDSAMYFCASSWTGGDTEAFFGQGTRLTVV.

The chain recombines TRBV2 with TRBJ2-4, with TRBD1 identical over 7 bases. This CDR3 region has 14 residues. The germline V gene has CDR1 SNHLY and CDR2 FYNNEI. The V segment lost 8 bases and the J segment 0 bases; nucleotides outside the gene matches: 4. DNA of the CDR3: TGTGCCAGCTCGGGACAGAGAGCCAAAAACATTCAGTACTTC. Its translation: CASSGQRAKNIQYF.

The chain recombines TRBV7-2 with TRBJ2-7; 11 bases agree with TRBD2. The CDR3 is 15 residues long. V was clipped by 5 bases and J by 3 bases; unmatched bases: 6. Germline CDR1 SGHTA, CDR2 FQGNSA. CDR3 bases: TGTGCCAGCAGCACCCATGGGACTAGCGGCTACGAGCAGTACTTC. It translates to CASSTHGTSGYEQYF.

A few counts support this clone. This chain joins TRBV15 and TRBJ2-1; TRBD2 matches at 10 bases. Trimming removed 0 bases from V and 5 bases from J; junction bases left unmatched: 13. Germline CDR1 reads LNHNV; CDR2 reads YYDKDF (reference sequence). The CDR3 has 19 residues. Written as DNA, the CDR3 is TGTGCCACCAGCAGAGATAGCACTAGCGGGACGATAAAGAACAATGAGCAGTTCTTC. Amino acids: CATSRDSTSGTIKNNEQFF.

V gene TRBV18 combines with J gene TRBJ2-1; D unclear. Germline CDR1 is KGHSH and CDR2 is LQKENI. The CDR3 totals 16 residues. The V end lost 3 bases, the J end lost 2 bases, and 14 bases lay between the germline ends. CDR3 nucleotides: TGTGCCAGCTCACCGGGTCTTAGTGGGCCCTACAATGAGCAGTTCTTC. This gives the protein CASSPGLSGPYNEQFF.

V usage is TRBV10-3 and J usage is TRBJ2-5; D possibly corresponds to TRBD1 (7 bases). Trimming cost V 6 bases and J 7 bases, with 15 bases left between them. Germline V lookup: CDR1 ENHRY, CDR2 SYGVKD. This CDR3 is built from 13 residues. In DNA form, the CDR3 reads TGTGCCATCAGCCCTAGTCAGGGGGGGACCCAGTACTTC. As protein: CAISPSQGGTQYF.

The gene calls are TRBV9 and TRBJ2-7, with D perhaps matching TRBD1 (6 bases). V lost 4 bases to trimming and J lost 5 bases, with 16 bases between them. CDR1 and CDR2 (germline): SGDLS, YYNGEE. This CDR3 contains 14 residues. The CDR3 DNA sequence: TGTGCCAGCAGCCCGGGACAAACCCCGGACGAGCAGTACTTC. It encodes CASSPGQTPDEQYF. The full variable domain, rest sourced from reference TRBV9 and TRBJ2-7, is DSGVTQTPKHLITATGQRVTLRCSPRSGDLSVYWYQQSLDQGLQFLIQYYNGEERAKGNILERFSAQQFPDLHSELNLSSLELGDSALYFCASSPGQTPDEQYFGPGTRLTVT.

Only a few counts were recorded for this clone. V gene TRBV27 combines with J gene TRBJ1-2; 9 bases are shared with TRBD1. With 5 bases clipped from V and 3 bases from J, the junction kept 4 bases outside the gene matches. Germline loops: CDR1 MNHEY, CDR2 SMNVEV (reference sequence). CDR3 length equals 14 residues. CDR3 amino acids: CASSVQGADYGYTF. The DNA of the CDR3 is TGTGCCAGCAGTGTACAGGGGGCGGACTATGGCTACACCTTC.

V and J are TRBV19 and TRBJ2-3; 8 bases agree with TRBD1. The CDR3 length is 14 residues. The ends lost 9 bases at V and 3 bases at J; junction bases unmatched: 8. Germline-derived CDR1 and CDR2 are LNHDA and SQIVND (reference sequence). As DNA, the CDR3 is TGTGCCAGCAGTCCGGACAGGGCGACAGATACGCAGTATTTT. The encoded protein is CASSPDRATDTQYF.

The rearrangement uses TRBV10-3 and TRBJ1-1; 9 bases align to TRBD1. Trimming cost V 3 bases and J 1 base; bases outside gene matches: 9. This CDR3 has 17 amino acids. Per germline, CDR1 ENHRY and CDR2 SYGVKD. The CDR3 DNA reads TGTGCCATCAGTGACCCGGGGACAGGGTGGAGGAACACTGAAGCTTTCTTT. It is translated as CAISDPGTGWRNTEAFF.

The chain uses TRBV9 and TRBJ2-3; a possible D gene is TRBD1 (6 bases). Per germline, CDR1 SGDLS and CDR2 YYNGEE. The ends were cut back, 2 bases at V and 3 bases at J, with 13 bases in the middle. The CDR3 loop spans 15 amino acids. The CDR3 loop is CASSVRGTRTDTQYF. The DNA for the CDR3 is TGTGCCAGCAGCGTGAGGGGGACCCGAACAGATACGCAGTATTTT.

The sample holds one count of this clone. V gene TRBV7-2 combines with J gene TRBJ1-6, with D maybe TRBD1 (5 bases). CDR1 and CDR2 (germline): SGHTA, FQGNSA. Deletions cut 6 bases from V and 8 bases from J, with 8 bases between. The CDR3 runs to 12 residues. CDR3: CASRAGDSPLHF. CDR3 nucleotide sequence: TGTGCCAGCAGAGCGGGGGATTCACCCCTCCACTTT. Supplemented by reference TRBV7-2 and TRBJ1-6, the full variable domain reads GAGVSQSPSNKVTEKGKDVELRCDPISGHTALYWYRQSLGQGLEFLIYFQGNSAPDKSGLPSDRFSAERTGGSVSTLTIQRTQQEDSAVYLCASRAGDSPLHFGNGTRLTVT.

The gene calls are TRBV10-3 and TRBJ1-2; D gene ambiguous. The V end was cut by 6 bases, the J end by 5 bases, with 13 bases between. The CDR3 sequence is 13 residues long. Looked up from germline, CDR1 is ENHRY and CDR2 is SYGVKD. This CDR3 is CAISDPGGYGYTF. The DNA for the CDR3 is TGTGCCATCAGCGACCCCGGCGGTTATGGCTACACCTTC.

This clone turned up a few times. The chain uses TRBV30 and TRBJ1-2; D ambiguous. The germline V gene encodes CDR1 GTSNPN and CDR2 SVGIG (reference sequence). The CDR3 spans 13 residues. The V and J ends lost 8 bases and 4 bases respectively, with 17 bases between them. CDR3 sequence reads: CAASGPAGYGYTF. The CDR3 DNA sequence: TGTGCCGCCTCCGGGCCTGCCGGCTATGGCTACACCTTC.